This T cell receptor beta chain was observed in a study of control samples from healthy donors and cancer patients. The method was immunoSEQ multiplex PCR; TCRdb's version includes in-frame clones alone and lacks a portion of them. The sample contains 91,000 or so clones, approximately 93% of which appear only once. This CDR3 is 14 amino acids long. The J segment lost 6 bases and the V segment lost 3 bases, leaving 5 bases of the junction unmatched. The germline CDR1 and CDR2 sequences are MNHEY and SMNVEV (reference sequence). The clonotype originates from a woman in her thirties in good health. The material sequenced was blood. The chain is built from TRBV27 and TRBJ1-5; 7 positions agree with TRBD1. The CDR3 sequence: CASSFGQEGQPQHF. The CDR3 nucleotides are TGTGCCAGCAGTTTCGGACAGGAGGGTCAGCCCCAGCATTTT.